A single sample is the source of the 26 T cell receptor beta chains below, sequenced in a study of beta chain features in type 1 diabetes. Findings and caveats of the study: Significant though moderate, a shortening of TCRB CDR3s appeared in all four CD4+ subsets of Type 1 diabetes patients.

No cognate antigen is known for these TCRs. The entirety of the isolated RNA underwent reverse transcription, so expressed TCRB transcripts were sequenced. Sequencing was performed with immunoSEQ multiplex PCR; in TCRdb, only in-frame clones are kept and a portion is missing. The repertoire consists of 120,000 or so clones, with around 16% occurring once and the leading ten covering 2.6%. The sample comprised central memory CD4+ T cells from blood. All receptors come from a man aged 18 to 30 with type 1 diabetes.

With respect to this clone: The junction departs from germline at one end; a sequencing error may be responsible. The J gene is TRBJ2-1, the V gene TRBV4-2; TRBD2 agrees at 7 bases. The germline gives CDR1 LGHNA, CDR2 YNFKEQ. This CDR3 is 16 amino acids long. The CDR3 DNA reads TGTGCCAGCAACCAAGCGAGTAGCGGGTGGTCCAATGAGCAGTTCTTC. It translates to CASNQASSGWSNEQFF.

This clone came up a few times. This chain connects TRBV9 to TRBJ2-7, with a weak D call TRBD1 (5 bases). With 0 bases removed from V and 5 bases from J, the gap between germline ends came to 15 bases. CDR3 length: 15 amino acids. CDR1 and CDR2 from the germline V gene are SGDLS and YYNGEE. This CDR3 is CASSVEGRQGNEQYF. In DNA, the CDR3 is TGTGCCAGCAGCGTAGAGGGTCGGCAGGGTAACGAGCAGTACTTC.

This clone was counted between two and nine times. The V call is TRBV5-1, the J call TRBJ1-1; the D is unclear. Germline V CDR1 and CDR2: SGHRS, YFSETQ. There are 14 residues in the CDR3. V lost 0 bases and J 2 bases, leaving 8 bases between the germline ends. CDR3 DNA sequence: TGCGCCAGCAGCTTGGAGCTACACAACACTGAAGCTTTCTTT. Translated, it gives CASSLELHNTEAFF.

Written as DNA, the CDR3 is TGTGCCTGGAGTCCTAATTTTATGGGGTTTGGGGCCAACGTCCTGACTTTC. It encodes CAWSPNFMGFGANVLTF. The genes are TRBV30 and TRBJ2-6, with D unclear. The CDR3 spans 17 residues. V shed 2 bases and J shed 3 bases, with 17 bases lying between them. Germline CDR1 is GTSNPN and CDR2 is SVGIG (reference sequence).

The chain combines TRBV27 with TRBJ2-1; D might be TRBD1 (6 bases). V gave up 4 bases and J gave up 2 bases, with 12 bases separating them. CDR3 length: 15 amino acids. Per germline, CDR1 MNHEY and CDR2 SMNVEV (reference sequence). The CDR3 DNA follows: TGTGCCAGCAGTTCCAATGACAGGACCTACAATGAGCAGTTCTTC. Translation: CASSSNDRTYNEQFF.

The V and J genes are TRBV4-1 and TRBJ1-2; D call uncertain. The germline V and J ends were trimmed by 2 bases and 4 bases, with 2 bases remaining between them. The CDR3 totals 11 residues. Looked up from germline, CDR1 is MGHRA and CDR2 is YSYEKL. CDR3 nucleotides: TGCGCCAGCAGCCAAAGCTATGGCTACACCTTC. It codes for CASSQSYGYTF.

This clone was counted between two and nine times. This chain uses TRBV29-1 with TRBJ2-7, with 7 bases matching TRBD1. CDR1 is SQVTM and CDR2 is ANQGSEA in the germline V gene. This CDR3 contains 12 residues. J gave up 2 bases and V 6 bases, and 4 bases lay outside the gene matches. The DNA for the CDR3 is TGCAGCGTGGGACAGAGGGCCTACGAGCAGTACTTC. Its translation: CSVGQRAYEQYF.

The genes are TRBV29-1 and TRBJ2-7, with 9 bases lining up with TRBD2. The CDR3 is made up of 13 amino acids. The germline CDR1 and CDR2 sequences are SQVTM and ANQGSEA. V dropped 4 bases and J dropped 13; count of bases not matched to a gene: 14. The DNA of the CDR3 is TGCAGCGTTGTGACAGCGGGAGGACTGTCGGTCTACTTC. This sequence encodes CSVVTAGGLSVYF.

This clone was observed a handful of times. This CDR3 is CASSHRRTGSDEQFF. In nucleotides, the CDR3 is TGTGCCAGCTCACACCGGAGGACAGGGTCGGATGAGCAGTTCTTC. The chain recombines TRBV18 with TRBJ2-1, with 8 positions matching TRBD1. Per the germline V gene, CDR1 is KGHSH and CDR2 is LQKENI. The CDR3 runs 15 residues. V lost 4 bases to trimming and J lost 8 bases; unmatched junction nucleotides: 10. Filled out from reference TRBV18 and TRBJ2-1, the complete variable domain reads NAGVMQNPRHLVRRRGQEARLRCSPMKGHSHVYWYRQLPEEGLKFMVYLQKENIIDESGMPKERFSAEFPKEGPSILRIQQVVRGDSAAYFCASSHRRTGSDEQFFGPGTRLTVL.

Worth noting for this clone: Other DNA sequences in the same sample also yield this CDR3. CDR3 region: CASSLVGETQYF. In DNA form, the CDR3 reads TGTGCCAGCAGCTTAGTGGGAGAGACCCAGTACTTC. The chain links TRBV7-9 to TRBJ2-5; no definite D call. V was trimmed by 1 base and J by 4 bases, leaving 4 bases between them. This CDR3 comprises 12 residues. From germline, CDR1 is SEHNR and CDR2 FQNEAQ (reference sequence).

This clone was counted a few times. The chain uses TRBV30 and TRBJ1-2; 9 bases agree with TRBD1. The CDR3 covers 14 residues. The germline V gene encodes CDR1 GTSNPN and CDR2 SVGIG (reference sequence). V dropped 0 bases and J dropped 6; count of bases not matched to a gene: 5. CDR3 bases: TGTGCCTGGAGTGTGGGGACAGGGATTAATGGCTACACCTTC. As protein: CAWSVGTGINGYTF.

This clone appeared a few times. CDR3 in amino acids: CAISELETEAFF. The CDR3 coding sequence is TGTGCCATCAGTGAGTTGGAGACTGAAGCTTTCTTT. The V and J genes are TRBV10-3 and TRBJ1-1; no firm D call. Germline CDR1 and CDR2: ENHRY and SYGVKD. This CDR3 spans 12 amino acids. V lost 1 base to trimming and J lost 5 bases, with 5 bases between them.

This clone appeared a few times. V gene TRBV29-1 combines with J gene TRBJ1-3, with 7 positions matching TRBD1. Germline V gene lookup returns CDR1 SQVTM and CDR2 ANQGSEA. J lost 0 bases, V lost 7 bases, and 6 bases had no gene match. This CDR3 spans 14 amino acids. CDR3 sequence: CSASGQLSGNTIYF. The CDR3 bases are TGCAGCGCTTCGGGACAGCTCTCTGGAAACACCATATATTTT. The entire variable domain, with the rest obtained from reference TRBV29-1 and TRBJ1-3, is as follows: SAVISQKPSRDICQRGTSLTIQCQVDSQVTMMFWYRQQPGQSLTLIATANQGSEATYESGFVIDKFPISRPNLTFSTLTVSNMSPEDSSIYLCSASGQLSGNTIYFGEGSWLTVV.

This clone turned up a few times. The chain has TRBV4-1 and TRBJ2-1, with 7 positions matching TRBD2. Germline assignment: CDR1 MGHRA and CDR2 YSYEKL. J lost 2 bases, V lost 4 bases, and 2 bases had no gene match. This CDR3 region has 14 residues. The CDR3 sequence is CASSLAGAYNEQFF. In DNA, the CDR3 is TGCGCCAGCAGCCTAGCGGGTGCCTACAATGAGCAGTTCTTC.

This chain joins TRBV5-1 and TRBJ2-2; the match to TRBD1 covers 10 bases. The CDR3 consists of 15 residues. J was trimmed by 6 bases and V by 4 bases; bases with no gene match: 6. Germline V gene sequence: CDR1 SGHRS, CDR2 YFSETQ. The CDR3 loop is CASSLEGQGPGELFF. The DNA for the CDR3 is TGCGCCAGCAGCCTTGAGGGACAGGGGCCCGGGGAGCTGTTTTTT. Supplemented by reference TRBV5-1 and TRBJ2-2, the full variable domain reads KAGVTQTPRYLIKTRGQQVTLSCSPISGHRSVSWYQQTPGQGLQFLFEYFSETQRNKGNFPGRFSGRQFSNSRSEMNVSTLELGDSALYLCASSLEGQGPGELFFGEGSRLTVL.

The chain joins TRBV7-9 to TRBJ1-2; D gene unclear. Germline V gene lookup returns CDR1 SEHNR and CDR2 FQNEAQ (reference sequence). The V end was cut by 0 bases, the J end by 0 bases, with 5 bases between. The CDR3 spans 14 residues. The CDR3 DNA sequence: TGTGCCAGCAGCTTAGCGACTCCTAACTATGGCTACACCTTC. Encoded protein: CASSLATPNYGYTF. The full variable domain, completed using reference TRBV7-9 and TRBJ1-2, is DTGVSQNPRHKITKRGQNVTFRCDPISEHNRLYWYRQTLGQGPEFLTYFQNEAQLEKSRLLSDRFSAERPKGSFSTLEIQRTEQGDSAMYLCASSLATPNYGYTFGSGTRLTVV.

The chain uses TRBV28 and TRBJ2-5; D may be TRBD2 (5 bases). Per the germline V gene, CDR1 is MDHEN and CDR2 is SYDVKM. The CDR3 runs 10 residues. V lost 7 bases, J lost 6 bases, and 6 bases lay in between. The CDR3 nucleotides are TGTGCCAGCACGGGAAAGACCCAGTACTTC. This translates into CASTGKTQYF.

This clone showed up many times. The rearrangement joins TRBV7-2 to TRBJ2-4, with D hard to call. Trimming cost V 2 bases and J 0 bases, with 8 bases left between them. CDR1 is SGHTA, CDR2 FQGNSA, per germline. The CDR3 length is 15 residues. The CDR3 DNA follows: TGTGCCAGCAGCTTAACTGTCCTAGCCAAAAACATTCAGTACTTC. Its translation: CASSLTVLAKNIQYF.

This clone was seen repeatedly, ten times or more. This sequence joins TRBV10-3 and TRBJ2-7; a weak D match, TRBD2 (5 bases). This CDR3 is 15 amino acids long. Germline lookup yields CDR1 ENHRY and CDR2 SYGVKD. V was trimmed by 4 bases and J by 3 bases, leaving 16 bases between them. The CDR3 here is CAISVGPRRNYEQYF. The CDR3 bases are TGTGCCATCAGTGTCGGCCCGAGGAGGAACTACGAGCAGTACTTC.

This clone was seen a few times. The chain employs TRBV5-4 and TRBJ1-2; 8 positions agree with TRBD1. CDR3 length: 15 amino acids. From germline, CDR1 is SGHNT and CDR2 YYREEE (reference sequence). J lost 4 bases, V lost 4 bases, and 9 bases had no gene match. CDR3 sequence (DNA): TGTGCCAGCAGCCTTCAGGACAGGGCGGGCTATGGCTACACCTTC. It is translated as CASSLQDRAGYGYTF.

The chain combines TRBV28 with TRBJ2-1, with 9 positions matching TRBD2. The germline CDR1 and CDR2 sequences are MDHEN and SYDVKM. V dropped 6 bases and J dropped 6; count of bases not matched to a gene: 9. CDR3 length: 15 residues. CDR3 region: CASSLSGGLGNEQFF. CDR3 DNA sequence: TGTGCCAGCAGCCTTAGCGGGGGCCTAGGCAATGAGCAGTTCTTC.

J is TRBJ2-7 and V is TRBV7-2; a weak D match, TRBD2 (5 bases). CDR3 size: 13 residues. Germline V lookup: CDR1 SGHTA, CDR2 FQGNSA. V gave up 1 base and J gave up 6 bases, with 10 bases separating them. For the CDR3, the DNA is TGTGCCAGCAGCTTAGAACAAGAGGGCGAGCAGTACTTC. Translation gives CASSLEQEGEQYF.

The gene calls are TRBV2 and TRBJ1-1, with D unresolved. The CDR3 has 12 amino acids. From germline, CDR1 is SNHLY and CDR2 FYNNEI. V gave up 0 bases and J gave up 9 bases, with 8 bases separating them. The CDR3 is CASSEARDKAFF. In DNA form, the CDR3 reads TGTGCCAGCAGTGAAGCGCGGGATAAAGCTTTCTTT.

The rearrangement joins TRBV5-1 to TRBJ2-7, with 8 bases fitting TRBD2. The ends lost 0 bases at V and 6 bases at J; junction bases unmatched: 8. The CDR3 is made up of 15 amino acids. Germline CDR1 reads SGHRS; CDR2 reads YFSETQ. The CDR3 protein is CASSLGTSGVSEQYF. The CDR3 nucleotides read TGCGCCAGCAGCTTGGGTACTAGCGGAGTCTCCGAGCAGTACTTC.

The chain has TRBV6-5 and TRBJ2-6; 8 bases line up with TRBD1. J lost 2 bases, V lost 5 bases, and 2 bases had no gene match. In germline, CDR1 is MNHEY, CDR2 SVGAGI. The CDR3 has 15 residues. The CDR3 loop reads CASSQGAAGANVLTF. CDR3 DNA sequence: TGTGCCAGCAGTCAGGGGGCCGCTGGGGCCAACGTCCTGACTTTC.

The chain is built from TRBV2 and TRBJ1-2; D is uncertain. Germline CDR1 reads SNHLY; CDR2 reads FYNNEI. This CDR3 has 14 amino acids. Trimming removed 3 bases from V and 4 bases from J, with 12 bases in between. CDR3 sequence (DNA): TGTGCCAGCAGTGAGTGGGGAAGTGGCTATGGCTACACCTTC. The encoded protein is CASSEWGSGYGYTF.